Listed below are T cell receptor beta chains from one sample, sequenced in a study of shared clonotypes between healthy human individuals. TCRdb's copy holds only in-frame clones and misses some; the assay was immunoSEQ multiplex PCR. The sample has about 2.4 million clones, over 85% seen once. The specimen was naive CD4+ T cells from PBMCs. The receptors were sampled from a man younger than 35 in good health. Some clones in this sample may be carry-over from other donors' samples. The CDR3 runs from the conserved cysteine through the conserved F or W. D genes are given only for firm matches. Where a row states a size, it is once, few, many or the class of an expanded clone; other rows omit it.

>TRBV2|-|TRBD2|TRBJ2-1
TGTGCCAGCCGGGGGGGACCCTACAATGAGCAGTTCTTC
CASRGGPYNEQFF
>TRBV7-2|-|-|TRBJ1-2
TGTGCCAGCAGCCCGCGGCGGGGAGGTAACTATGGCTACACCTTC
CASSPRRGGNYGYTF
>TRBV5-1|-|-|TRBJ1-4
TGCGCCAGCAGCTTGGTCCCAGGCGGTGAAAAACTGTTTTTT
CASSLVPGGEKLFF
>TRBV28|-|-|TRBJ1-5
TGTGCCAGCAATTGGCAGAGGTATAGCAATCAGCCCCAGCATTTT
CASNWQRYSNQPQHF
>TRBV6-1|-|TRBD2|TRBJ2-1
TGTGCCAGCAGACTAGCGGCGAGCTCCTACAATGAGCAGTTCTTC
CASRLAASSYNEQFF
>TRBV7-2|-|TRBD1|TRBJ1-3
TGTGCCAGCAGCCGGGACAGCCCCAACTCTGGAAACACCATATATTTT
CASSRDSPNSGNTIYF
>TRBV2|-|-|TRBJ1-5
TGTGCCAGCAGCTTAGGCTCGGATCAGCCCCAGCATTTT
CASSLGSDQPQHF
>TRBV29-1|-|TRBD1|TRBJ2-7
TGCAGCGTTAGAGACAGGGCGTCCTCCTACGAGCAGTACTTC
CSVRDRASSYEQYF
>TRBV30|-|TRBD2|TRBJ2-7
TGTGCCTGGAGTTCTCGGGGGAGGGGTTCGGGCCCTCCCTTAAGATACGAGCAGTACTTC
CAWSSRGRGSGPPLRYEQYF
>TRBV2|once|-|TRBJ2-5
TGTGCCAGCAGTGCTAACAGGGAAGGAAAGACCCAGTACTTC
CASSANREGKTQYF
>TRBV7-9|-|TRBD1|TRBJ2-1
TGTGCCAGCAGCTTATTGCCCGGACAGGGTGATGGCAAAATTGGGGAGTTCTTC
CASSLLPGQGDGKIGEFF
>TRBV10-3|-|TRBD2|TRBJ2-1
TGTGCCATCAGGGATGCTAGCGGAAGTTTTTACAATGAGCAGTTCTTC
CAIRDASGSFYNEQFF
>TRBV5-4|-|-|TRBJ1-4
TGTGCCAGCAGCGAAGCCCGGGACGGACTAAATGAAAAACTGTTTTTT
CASSEARDGLNEKLFF
>TRBV2|-|-|TRBJ2-2
TGTGCCAGCTCTCTCGGTGGAACAGCCGGGGAGCTGTTTTTT
CASSLGGTAGELFF
>TRBV2|-|-|TRBJ2-7
TGTGCCAGCAGGGAACGGGGGGCCAGGGGGATCGGCGAGCAGTACTTC
CASRERGARGIGEQYF
>TRBV10-3|once|-|TRBJ1-3
TGTGCCATCAGGGACCGGTCTGGAAACACCATATATTTT
CAIRDRSGNTIYF
>TRBV6-6|-|TRBD2|TRBJ2-7
TGTGCCAGCAGTTACCCGGGGGGCTACGAGCAGTACTTC
CASSYPGGYEQYF
>TRBV7-9|-|-|TRBJ2-5
TGTGCCAGCAGCTTATCCGAGTCGTGGGAGACCCAGTACTTC
CASSLSESWETQYF
>TRBV7-3|-|TRBD1|TRBJ2-2
TGTGCCAGCAGCAAACAGGGGCCCGGGGAGCTGTTTTTT
CASSKQGPGELFF
>TRBV7-2|-|TRBD2|TRBJ2-7
TGTGCCAGCAGCTTAGAGGCTCGAGGAGCGGGAGATCAACACTTC
CASSLEARGAGDQHF
>TRBV18|-|-|TRBJ1-1
TGTGCCAGCTCACCAGACCAGGGTGGTTCCACTGAAGCTTTCTTT
CASSPDQGGSTEAFF
>TRBV7-2|-|-|TRBJ2-5
TGTGCCAGCAGCGTCGAAAATACGTGGCAAGAGACCCAGTACTTC
CASSVENTWQETQYF
>TRBV2|-|-|TRBJ2-1
TGTGCCAGCATTCTGGAGGCTAGCGAGAACAATGAGCAGTTCTTC
CASILEASENNEQFF
>TRBV19|-|-|TRBJ1-5
TGTGCCAGTAGTACAGGGCATAGCAATCAGCCCCAGCATTTT
CASSTGHSNQPQHF
>TRBV18|-|TRBD2|TRBJ2-7
TGTGCCAGCTCACCACAGTTGACTAGCGGAATCTACGAGCAGTACTTC
CASSPQLTSGIYEQYF
>TRBV14|-|-|TRBJ2-3
TGTGCCAGCAGTCGCGGGTTGGCAGATACGCAGTATTTT
CASSRGLADTQYF
>TRBV29-1|-|-|TRBJ1-2
TGCAGCGTCCCCGGGCGGACGAACTATGGCTACACCTTC
CSVPGRTNYGYTF
>TRBV7-2|-|TRBD2|TRBJ2-1
TGTGCCAGCAGCTTAATTTCCGGGAGGGTCTCCTACAATGAGCAGTTCTTC
CASSLISGRVSYNEQFF
>TRBV7-2|once|TRBD1|TRBJ2-2
TGTGCCAGCAGCTTCGGGACAGCGAACACCGGGGAGCTGTTTTTT
CASSFGTANTGELFF
>TRBV5-1|-|-|TRBJ2-2
TGCGCCAGCAGCTTCTCAGCTAGCGGGGAGCTGTTTTTT
CASSFSASGELFF
>TRBV2|-|-|TRBJ2-7
TGTGCCAGCAATCTTTACAACGACGAGCAGTACTTC
CASNLYNDEQYF
>TRBV6-6|-|-|TRBJ2-7
TGTGCCAGCTCCCCAAGGCAGACGGGCGAGCAGTACTTC
CASSPRQTGEQYF
>TRBV7-9|-|TRBD1|TRBJ2-5
TGTGCCAGCAGCACTGGACAGGGGTTGGAAGAGACCCAGTACTTC
CASSTGQGLEETQYF
>TRBV27|-|TRBD1|TRBJ2-7
TGTGCCAGCAGTTTGGTACAGGGGGCGTCCTACGAGCAGTACTTC
CASSLVQGASYEQYF
>TRBV5-1|-|-|TRBJ2-7
TGCGCCAGCAGCTTGGGGCCAGCTAACTACGAGCAGTACTTC
CASSLGPANYEQYF
>TRBV5-4|-|-|TRBJ2-7
TGTGCCAGCAGCGTCTCCGGGACACTCTCCTACGAGCAGTACTTC
CASSVSGTLSYEQYF
>TRBV19|-|TRBD2|TRBJ2-1
TGTGCCAGTAGATGGGGACTAGCGGGAGGGTATGAGCAGTTCTTC
CASRWGLAGGYEQFF
>TRBV6-6|once|TRBD1|TRBJ1-3
TGTGCCAGCGGGAACAGGGGGCGGGTAAACACCATATATTTT
CASGNRGRVNTIYF
>TRBV15|-|TRBD2|TRBJ2-2
TGTGCCACCAGCAGATTAGCGGGTCTAACCCTGAACACCGGGGAGCTGTTTTTT
CATSRLAGLTLNTGELFF
>TRBV5-1|once|-|TRBJ2-3
TGCGCCAGCAGCTTGACAGGGCTGGGAGATACGCAGTATTTT
CASSLTGLGDTQYF
>TRBV5-8|-|-|TRBJ2-3
TGTGCCAGCAGCCGACGTCGGACAGATACGCAGTATTTT
CASSRRRTDTQYF
>TRBV7-2|-|-|TRBJ1-4
TGTGCCAGCAGCTTAGGAAATGAAAAACTGTTTTTT
CASSLGNEKLFF
>TRBV18|-|-|TRBJ2-5
TGTGCCAGCTCACCCGCACTTCGGGGTCCAGAGACCCAGTACTTC
CASSPALRGPETQYF
>TRBV4-2|-|TRBD1|TRBJ2-2
TGTGCCAGCAGCCCTGGGACAGCGAACACCGGGGAGCTGTTTTTT
CASSPGTANTGELFF
>TRBV27|-|-|TRBJ1-1
TGTGCCAGCAGTTTATATAGGGGGACTGAAGCTTTCTTT
CASSLYRGTEAFF
>TRBV5-1|-|-|TRBJ2-7
TGCGCCAGCAGCTTGCTTTCCGCGGCCTACGAGCAGTACTTC
CASSLLSAAYEQYF
>TRBV28|-|-|TRBJ1-1
TGTGCCAGCAGTTTGCTGTGGGATGACGCTTTCTTT
CASSLLWDDAFF
>TRBV6-6|-|-|TRBJ1-1
TGTGCCAGCAGGAGCGGACAGTTGAACACTGAAGCTTTCTTT
CASRSGQLNTEAFF
>TRBV5-1|-|-|TRBJ2-1
TGCGCCAGCAGCATCGGGACCGGCGGCAATGAGCAGTTCTTC
CASSIGTGGNEQFF
>TRBV7-8|-|-|TRBJ2-7
TGTGCCAGCAGCCAACTCCGGGACTCAGACCTTCTCTACGAGCAGTACTTC
CASSQLRDSDLLYEQYF
>TRBV28|-|-|TRBJ2-6
TGTGCCAGCAGTTTTGGGGATTTCATCCCTGGGGCCAACGTCCTGACTTTC
CASSFGDFIPGANVLTF